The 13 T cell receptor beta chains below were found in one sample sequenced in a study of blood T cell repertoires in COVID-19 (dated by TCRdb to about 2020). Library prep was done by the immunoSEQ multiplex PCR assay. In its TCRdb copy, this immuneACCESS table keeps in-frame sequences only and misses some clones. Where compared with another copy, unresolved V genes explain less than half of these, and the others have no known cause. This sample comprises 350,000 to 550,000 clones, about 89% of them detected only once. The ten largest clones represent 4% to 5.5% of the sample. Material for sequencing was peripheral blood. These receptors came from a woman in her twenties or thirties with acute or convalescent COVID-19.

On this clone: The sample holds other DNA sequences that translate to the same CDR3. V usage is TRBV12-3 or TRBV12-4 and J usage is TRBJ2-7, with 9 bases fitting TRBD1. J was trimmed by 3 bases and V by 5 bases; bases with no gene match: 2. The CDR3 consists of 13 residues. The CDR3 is CASSLGQGYEQYF. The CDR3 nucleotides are TGTGCCAGCAGTCTGGGACAGGGCTACGAGCAGTACTTC.

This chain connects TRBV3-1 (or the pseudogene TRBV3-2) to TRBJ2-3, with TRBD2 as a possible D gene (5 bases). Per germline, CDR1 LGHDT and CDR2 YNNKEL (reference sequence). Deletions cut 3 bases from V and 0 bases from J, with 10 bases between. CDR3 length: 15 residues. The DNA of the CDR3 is TGTGCCAGCAGCCACGCGGGCCGGAGCACAGATACGCAGTATTTT. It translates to CASSHAGRSTDTQYF.

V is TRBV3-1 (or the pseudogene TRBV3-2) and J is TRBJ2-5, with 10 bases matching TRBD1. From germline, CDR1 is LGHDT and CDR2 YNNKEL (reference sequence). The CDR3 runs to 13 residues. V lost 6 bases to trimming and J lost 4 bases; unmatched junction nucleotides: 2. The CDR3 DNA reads TGTGCCAGCAGAAGGGACAGGGGAGAGACCCAGTACTTC. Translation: CASRRDRGETQYF.

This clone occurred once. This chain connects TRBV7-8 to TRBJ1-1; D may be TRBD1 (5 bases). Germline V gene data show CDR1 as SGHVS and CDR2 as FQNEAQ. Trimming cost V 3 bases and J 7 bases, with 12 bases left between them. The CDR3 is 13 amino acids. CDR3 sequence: CASSFRGSGEAFF. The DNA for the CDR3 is TGTGCCAGCAGCTTCCGGGGGTCCGGTGAAGCTTTCTTT. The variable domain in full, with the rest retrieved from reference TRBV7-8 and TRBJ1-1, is GAGVSQSPRYKVAKRGQDVALRCDPISGHVSLFWYQQALGQGPEFLTYFQNEAQLDKSGLPSDRFFAERPEGSVSTLKIQRTQQEDSAVYLCASSFRGSGEAFFGQGTRLTVV.

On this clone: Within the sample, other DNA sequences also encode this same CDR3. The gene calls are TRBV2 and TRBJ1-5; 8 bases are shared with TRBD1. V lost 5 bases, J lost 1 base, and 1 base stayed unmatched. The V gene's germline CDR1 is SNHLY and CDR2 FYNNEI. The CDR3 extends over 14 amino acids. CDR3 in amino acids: CASSRQGSNQPQHF. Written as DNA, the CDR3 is TGTGCCAGCAGTCGACAGGGGAGCAATCAGCCCCAGCATTTT.

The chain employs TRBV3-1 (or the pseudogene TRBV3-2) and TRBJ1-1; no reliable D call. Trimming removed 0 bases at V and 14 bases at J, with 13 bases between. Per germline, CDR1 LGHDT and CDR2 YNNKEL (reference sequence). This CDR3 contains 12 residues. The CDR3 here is CASSQDRNSNFF. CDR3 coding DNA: TGTGCCAGCAGCCAAGATAGGAACAGTAACTTCTTT.

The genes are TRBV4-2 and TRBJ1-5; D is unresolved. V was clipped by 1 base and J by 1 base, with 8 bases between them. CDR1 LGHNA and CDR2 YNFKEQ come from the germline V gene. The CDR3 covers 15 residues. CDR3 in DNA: TGTGCCAGCAGCCAAGGGGAGGGCAGCAATCAGCCCCAGCATTTT. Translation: CASSQGEGSNQPQHF.

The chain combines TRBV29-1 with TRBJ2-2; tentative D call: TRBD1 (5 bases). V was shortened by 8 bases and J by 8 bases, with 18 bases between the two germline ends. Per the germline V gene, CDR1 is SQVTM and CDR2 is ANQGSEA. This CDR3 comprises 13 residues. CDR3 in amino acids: CSFRPQGSGELFF. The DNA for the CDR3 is TGCAGCTTCCGGCCTCAGGGATCTGGGGAGCTGTTTTTT.

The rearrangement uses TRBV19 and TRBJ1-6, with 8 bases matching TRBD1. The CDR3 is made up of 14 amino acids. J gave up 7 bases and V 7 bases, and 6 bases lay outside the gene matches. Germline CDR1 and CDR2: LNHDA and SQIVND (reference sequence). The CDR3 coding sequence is TGTGCCAGTACCCAGGGACAGGTGAATTCACCCCTCCACTTT. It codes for CASTQGQVNSPLHF.

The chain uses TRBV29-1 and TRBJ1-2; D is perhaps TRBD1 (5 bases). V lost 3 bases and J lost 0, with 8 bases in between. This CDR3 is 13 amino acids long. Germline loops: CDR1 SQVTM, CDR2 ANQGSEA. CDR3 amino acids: CSVEGGTNYGYTF. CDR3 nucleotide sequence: TGCAGCGTTGAGGGGGGAACTAACTATGGCTACACCTTC.

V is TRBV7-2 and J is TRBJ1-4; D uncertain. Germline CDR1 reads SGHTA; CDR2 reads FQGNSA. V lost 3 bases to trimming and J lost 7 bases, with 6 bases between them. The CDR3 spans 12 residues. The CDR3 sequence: CASSFNREKLFF. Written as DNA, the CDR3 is TGTGCCAGCAGCTTTAATCGTGAAAAACTGTTTTTT.

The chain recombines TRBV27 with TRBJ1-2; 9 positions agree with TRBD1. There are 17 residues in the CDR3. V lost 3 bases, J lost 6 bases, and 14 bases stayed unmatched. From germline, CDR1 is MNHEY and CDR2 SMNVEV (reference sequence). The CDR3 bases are TGTGCCAGCAGTTTCTTACCTACAGGGGGCAGGATCAATGGCTACACCTTC. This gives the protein CASSFLPTGGRINGYTF.

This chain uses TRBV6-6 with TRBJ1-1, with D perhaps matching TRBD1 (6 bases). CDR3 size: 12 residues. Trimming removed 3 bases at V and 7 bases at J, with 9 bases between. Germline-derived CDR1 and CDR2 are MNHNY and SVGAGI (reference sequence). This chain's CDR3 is CASSYQQGEAFF. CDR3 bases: TGTGCCAGCAGTTATCAACAGGGTGAAGCTTTCTTT.